The T cell receptor (beta chain) under discussion was sequenced for a study of blood T cells in healthy people across ages. Trimming took off 5 bases at V and 3 bases at J, with 11 bases between the two ends. This CDR3 has 13 residues. PCR was performed a second time for about 6 to 11 cycles using a sample-barcoded 5' primer and a J-beta primer mix. TCRdb reprocessed the 5' RACE reads with MiXCR, giving one entry per CDR3 protein. This table holds around 990,000 distinct CDR3 sequences, 20% to 25% found once. These data also featured in a second study, about T cells of mothers and their children. Per that paper: When mothers and children were related, their normalized repertoire overlap, which was always slightly higher, did not differ significantly from that of unrelated pairs.

The sample was blood. The TCR sequence derives from a girl aged 2 to 9 in good health. The V and J genes are TRBV12-3 or TRBV12-4 and TRBJ2-7; possible D gene TRBD1, 6 bases. CDR3 nucleotides: TGTGCCAGCAGTGTAAGGGGGTTCTACGAGCAGTACTTC. Its protein product is CASSVRGFYEQYF.